Listed below are T cell receptor beta chains from one sample, sequenced in a study of beta chain features in type 1 diabetes. Profiling relied on immunoSEQ multiplex PCR, and the TCRdb table lists in-frame clones only, not all of them. The top ten clones hold 0.02% to 0.025% of a sample with hundreds of thousands of clones, about an eighth of them seen once. Material for sequencing was naive CD4+ T cells from blood. These receptors were collected from a man aged 18 to 30 with type 1 diabetes. The CDR3 runs from the conserved cysteine through the conserved F or W. Each record gives: J gene, D gene, V gene, clone size, CDR3 protein, CDR3 DNA. The D gene is left open where the match is weak. Size is omitted from some rows. Given values are once, few, many or a class for expanded clones.

j_gene: TRBJ1-3; d_gene: NA; v_gene: TRBV9; abundance: NA; CDR3aa: CASSVGQVSGNTIYF; CDR3nt: TGTGCCAGCAGCGTAGGTCAGGTATCTGGAAACACCATATATTTT
j_gene: TRBJ1-1; d_gene: NA; v_gene: TRBV5-8; abundance: few; CDR3aa: CASSLQGRTEAFF; CDR3nt: TGTGCCAGCAGCTTACAGGGTAGGACTGAAGCTTTCTTT
j_gene: TRBJ2-7; d_gene: NA; v_gene: TRBV9; abundance: NA; CDR3aa: CASSVSPLDEQYF; CDR3nt: TGTGCCAGCAGCGTATCCCCCCTCGACGAGCAGTACTTC
j_gene: TRBJ2-7; d_gene: NA; v_gene: TRBV28; abundance: few; CDR3aa: CASSFPGLTHEQYF; CDR3nt: TGTGCCAGCAGTTTCCCCGGATTAACCCACGAGCAGTACTTC
j_gene: TRBJ2-5; d_gene: TRBD2; v_gene: TRBV4-1; abundance: NA; CDR3aa: CASSPTGLAGGLQETQYF; CDR3nt: TGCGCCAGCAGCCCAACCGGACTAGCGGGGGGCCTCCAAGAGACCCAGTACTTC
j_gene: TRBJ1-3; d_gene: NA; v_gene: TRBV30; abundance: NA; CDR3aa: CASRPRIGNTIYF; CDR3nt: TGTGCCTCCCGACCGCGAATTGGAAACACCATATATTTT
j_gene: TRBJ2-2; d_gene: NA; v_gene: TRBV7-3; abundance: NA; CDR3aa: CASSSRPQGTGELFF; CDR3nt: TGTGCCAGCAGCTCTCGCCCCCAGGGCACCGGGGAGCTGTTTTTT
j_gene: TRBJ2-5; d_gene: TRBD2; v_gene: TRBV29-1; abundance: few; CDR3aa: CSVEDLIAGGPETQYF; CDR3nt: TGCAGCGTTGAAGATCTCATAGCGGGGGGGCCGGAGACCCAGTACTTC
j_gene: TRBJ2-1; d_gene: TRBD1; v_gene: TRBV5-1; abundance: few; CDR3aa: CASSLLRQGANEQFF; CDR3nt: TGCGCCAGCAGCCTCCTGAGACAGGGGGCAAATGAGCAGTTCTTC
j_gene: TRBJ2-5; d_gene: NA; v_gene: TRBV14; abundance: few; CDR3aa: CASSQDSETQYF; CDR3nt: TGTGCCAGCAGCCAGGACTCCGAGACCCAGTACTTC
j_gene: TRBJ1-2; d_gene: NA; v_gene: TRBV12-5; abundance: NA; CDR3aa: CASAQGNYGYTF; CDR3nt: TGTGCTAGTGCCCAGGGTAACTATGGCTACACCTTC
j_gene: TRBJ2-1; d_gene: NA; v_gene: TRBV5-4; abundance: few; CDR3aa: CASSVARGNYNEQFF; CDR3nt: TGTGCCAGCAGCGTAGCGCGGGGTAATTACAATGAGCAGTTCTTC
j_gene: TRBJ2-5; d_gene: NA; v_gene: TRBV5-6; abundance: NA; CDR3aa: CASTRERHETQYF; CDR3nt: TGTGCCAGCACCCGAGAACGCCACGAGACCCAGTACTTC
j_gene: TRBJ2-3; d_gene: TRBD2; v_gene: TRBV29-1; abundance: NA; CDR3aa: CSVGSGGAPTQYF; CDR3nt: TGCAGCGTTGGTAGCGGGGGGGCCCCTACGCAGTATTTT
j_gene: TRBJ2-1; d_gene: TRBD2; v_gene: TRBV10-3; abundance: NA; CDR3aa: CAISPGLAFTEQFF; CDR3nt: TGTGCCATCAGTCCGGGACTAGCGTTTACTGAGCAGTTCTTC
j_gene: TRBJ2-3; d_gene: NA; v_gene: TRBV7-2; abundance: few; CDR3aa: CASSLGAQTDTQYF; CDR3nt: TGTGCCAGCAGCTTAGGCGCCCAAACAGATACGCAGTATTTT
j_gene: TRBJ1-1; d_gene: NA; v_gene: TRBV30; abundance: NA; CDR3aa: CAWSVQVRTEAFF; CDR3nt: TGTGCCTGGAGTGTACAGGTGCGGACTGAAGCTTTCTTT
j_gene: TRBJ2-4; d_gene: NA; v_gene: TRBV4-1; abundance: NA; CDR3aa: CASRQGSGKNIQYF; CDR3nt: TGCGCCAGCAGGCAGGGGTCGGGCAAAAACATTCAGTACTTC
j_gene: TRBJ1-2; d_gene: NA; v_gene: TRBV28; abundance: NA; CDR3aa: CASSLIQLDYGYTF; CDR3nt: TGTGCCAGCAGTTTGATACAGTTAGACTATGGCTACACCTTC
j_gene: TRBJ1-2; d_gene: NA; v_gene: TRBV4-1; abundance: few; CDR3aa: CASSQQQGSNGYTF; CDR3nt: TGCGCCAGCAGCCAACAACAGGGTAGTAACGGCTACACCTTC
j_gene: TRBJ1-1; d_gene: NA; v_gene: TRBV7-9; abundance: NA; CDR3aa: CASSLSRDTEAFF; CDR3nt: TGTGCCAGCAGCCTTTCAAGGGACACTGAAGCTTTCTTT
j_gene: TRBJ2-7; d_gene: TRBD1; v_gene: TRBV5-1; abundance: few; CDR3aa: CASSLDPVTGGLEQYF; CDR3nt: TGCGCCAGCAGCTTGGATCCCGTCACAGGGGGCCTCGAGCAGTACTTC
j_gene: TRBJ2-2; d_gene: TRBD1; v_gene: TRBV9; abundance: NA; CDR3aa: CASSVDRDRLTANTGELFF; CDR3nt: TGTGCCAGCAGCGTAGACCGGGACAGACTTACCGCGAACACCGGGGAGCTGTTTTTT
j_gene: TRBJ2-5; d_gene: NA; v_gene: TRBV4-2; abundance: once; CDR3aa: CASSPGTREETQYF; CDR3nt: TGTGCCAGCAGCCCGGGAACGAGGGAAGAGACCCAGTACTTC
j_gene: TRBJ2-7; d_gene: NA; v_gene: TRBV9; abundance: NA; CDR3aa: CASSRGSAFYEQYF; CDR3nt: TGTGCCAGTTCTCGCGGCTCGGCCTTCTACGAGCAGTACTTC
j_gene: TRBJ2-1; d_gene: TRBD2; v_gene: TRBV5-1; abundance: NA; CDR3aa: CASHGLAGGYEQFF; CDR3nt: TGCGCCAGCCACGGACTAGCGGGGGGTTATGAGCAGTTCTTC
j_gene: TRBJ1-2; d_gene: NA; v_gene: TRBV27; abundance: NA; CDR3aa: CASSRRGTGYGYTF; CDR3nt: TGTGCCAGCTCTCGACGGGGGACTGGCTATGGCTACACCTTC
j_gene: TRBJ2-3; d_gene: NA; v_gene: TRBV28; abundance: few; CDR3aa: CASSSGQFTDTQYF; CDR3nt: TGTGCCAGCAGCTCGGGACAATTCACAGATACGCAGTATTTT
j_gene: TRBJ1-3; d_gene: NA; v_gene: TRBV30; abundance: few; CDR3aa: CAWSTARRNTIYF; CDR3nt: TGTGCCTGGAGCACAGCTAGAAGGAACACCATATATTTT
j_gene: TRBJ1-1; d_gene: NA; v_gene: TRBV30; abundance: NA; CDR3aa: CAWSTGGWYTEAFF; CDR3nt: TGTGCCTGGAGTACGGGAGGGTGGTACACTGAAGCTTTCTTT
j_gene: TRBJ1-5; d_gene: NA; v_gene: TRBV30; abundance: few; CDR3aa: CAWSVQDSQTPQHF; CDR3nt: TGTGCCTGGAGTGTACAGGACAGCCAGACGCCCCAGCATTTT